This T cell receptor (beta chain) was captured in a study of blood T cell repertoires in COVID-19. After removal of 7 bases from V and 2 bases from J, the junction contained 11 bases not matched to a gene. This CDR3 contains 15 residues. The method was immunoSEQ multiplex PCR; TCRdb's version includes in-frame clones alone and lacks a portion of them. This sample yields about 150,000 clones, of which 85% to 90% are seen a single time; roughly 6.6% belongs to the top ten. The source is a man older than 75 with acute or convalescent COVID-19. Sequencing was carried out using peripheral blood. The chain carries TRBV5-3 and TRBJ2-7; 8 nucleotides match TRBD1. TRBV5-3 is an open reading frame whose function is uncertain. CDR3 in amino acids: CARGAWDRRTYEQYF. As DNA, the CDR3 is TGTGCCAGAGGCGCATGGGACAGGCGAACCTACGAGCAGTACTTC.